The T cell receptor beta chain under discussion was sequenced for a study of T cell responses to AZD1222 COVID-19 vaccine. As regards this clone: What it binds is not known.

Measured with immunoSEQ multiplex PCR; TCRdb has only the in-frame clones, and not every one. The sample lists 100,000 to 120,000 clones, over 85% occurring once. Study findings and constraints: Most donors were white British and more were female, and clonal diversity was possibly underestimated.

V gave up 2 bases and J gave up 1 base; unmatched junction bases: 2. The CDR3 contains 14 residues. Germline CDR1 and CDR2: SGHRS and YFSETQ. The gene calls are TRBV5-1 and TRBJ1-1; 7 bases line up with TRBD1. The sequence was obtained from an adult who received the AZD1222 COVID-19 vaccine. This material consisted of peripheral blood, taken 28 days after the second AZD1222 dose. The CDR3 loop is CASSFTGANTEAFF. The DNA for the CDR3 is TGCGCCAGCAGCTTCACAGGGGCGAACACTGAAGCTTTCTTT.